This T cell receptor (beta chain) comes out of a study of early T cells in non-severe SARS-CoV-2 infection. On the study more broadly: Chains from this unsorted whole-blood bulk RNA could not be paired. Points from the study as a whole: There was a bias toward anti-spike CD8 responses in VDJdb matching, which missed private and CD4 specificities.

Individual cDNA molecules received unique molecular identifiers. TCRdb analysed the 5' RACE reads with MiXCR anew, one entry per CDR3 protein. The sample shows tens of thousands of distinct CDR3 sequences, 4.5% to 5% of them seen only once. This clonotype appeared many times. Antigen: not known. The sequenced sample was whole blood. The TCR originated in an adult who was a healthcare worker with PCR-confirmed SARS-CoV-2 infection or an uninfected control (not recorded which).

The CDR3 nucleotides read TGTGCCAGCAGTTTTCGGCTAAGCACAGATACGCAGTATTTT. As protein: CASSFRLSTDTQYF. V gene TRBV27 combines with J gene TRBJ2-3; D is ambiguous. This CDR3 comprises 14 residues. Germline V gives CDR1 MNHEY, CDR2 SMNVEV (reference sequence). V lost 3 bases to trimming and J lost 0 bases, with 7 bases between them.